These T cell receptor beta chains were read from a single sample in a study of identical twins. Each CDR3 protein gets one entry after TCRdb re-called the 5' RACE reads with MiXCR. The table records 750,000 to 950,000 distinct CDR3 sequences, roughly 12% of them present only once. A further study also used this sample, focusing on yellow fever vaccine responses in identical twins.

Material: PBMCs. The receptors originated from a woman between 18 and 30 years old in good health. The CDR3 runs from the conserved cysteine through the conserved F or W. The order of the fields is clone size, V gene, D gene, J gene, CDR3 protein, CDR3 DNA. A D gene is named only where the DNA matches it firmly. Clone size is shown for a subset of rows, as once, few, many or a class of expanded clone.

-	TRBV28	TRBD2	TRBJ2-5	CATVPLGTSGRMGETQYF	TGTGCCACCGTCCCACTGGGGACTAGCGGGAGGATGGGAGAGACCCAGTACTTC
-	TRBV29-1	-	TRBJ2-3	CSVIRGPSDTDTQYF	TGCAGCGTTATACGAGGACCTTCGGACACAGATACGCAGTATTTT
-	TRBV7-6	TRBD2	TRBJ2-3	CASSLGPLRGGGTDTQYF	TGTGCCAGCAGCTTAGGCCCTTTGCGGGGGGGCGGCACAGATACGCAGTATTTT
-	TRBV7-3	TRBD2	TRBJ2-7	CASSQKLAGLEEQYF	TGTGCCAGCAGCCAAAAACTAGCGGGACTGGAAGAGCAGTACTTC
-	TRBV7-2	-	TRBJ1-6	CASSTGTNSPLHF	TGTGCCAGCAGCACAGGGACTAATTCACCCCTCCACTTT
few	TRBV28	-	TRBJ2-1	CASSPDRALADEQFF	TGTGCCAGCAGTCCTGACCGGGCCCTTGCCGATGAGCAGTTCTTC
-	TRBV20-1	-	TRBJ2-4	CSARTDLAKNIQYF	TGCAGTGCTAGGACAGATCTAGCCAAAAACATTCAGTACTTC
many	TRBV27	-	TRBJ1-1	CASSLSANTEAFF	TGTGCCAGCAGCTTGTCGGCGAACACTGAAGCTTTCTTT
-	TRBV6-1	-	TRBJ2-1	CASNLDRLPPHNEQFF	TGTGCCAGCAATCTAGACAGACTTCCCCCTCACAATGAGCAGTTCTTC
-	TRBV3-1	TRBD1	TRBJ2-5	CASSRRTGTGSETQYF	TGTGCCAGCAGCCGTAGAACCGGGACAGGGTCCGAGACCCAGTACTTC
few	TRBV7-9	TRBD2	TRBJ2-1	CASSPSLAGISYNEQFF	TGTGCCAGCAGCCCTAGCCTAGCGGGGATCTCCTACAATGAGCAGTTCTTC
-	TRBV19	-	TRBJ1-2	CASSIGSGGYTF	TGTGCCAGTAGTATAGGGAGCGGCGGCTACACCTTC
few	TRBV4-1	-	TRBJ1-1	CASSQAGLGATEAFF	TGCGCCAGCAGCCAAGCAGGGCTCGGTGCCACTGAAGCTTTCTTT
-	TRBV4-1	-	TRBJ1-1	CASSRIPTGIVANTEAFF	TGCGCCAGCAGCCGTATACCCACAGGGATTGTGGCGAACACTGAAGCTTTCTTT
many	TRBV12-3/TRBV12-4	TRBD2	TRBJ2-1	CASSSSRLAGEKNNEQFF	TGTGCCAGCAGTTCGTCTCGACTAGCGGGAGAGAAGAACAATGAGCAGTTCTTC
few	TRBV7-2	-	TRBJ2-1	CASSLRLVGRIDEQFF	TGTGCCAGCAGCTTGCGACTAGTAGGGCGAATCGATGAGCAGTTCTTC
-	TRBV24-1	-	TRBJ2-5	CATSSGAPSAQETQYF	TGTGCCACCAGTTCGGGGGCTCCTTCAGCTCAAGAGACCCAGTACTTC
few	TRBV14	-	TRBJ2-2	CASSPLGPENTGELFF	TGTGCCAGCAGCCCACTGGGACCGGAGAACACCGGGGAGCTGTTTTTT
-	TRBV7-6	TRBD2	TRBJ2-1	CASSLEQPGLAGGGSYNEQFF	TGTGCCAGCAGCTTAGAACAACCGGGACTAGCGGGAGGGGGCTCCTACAATGAGCAGTTCTTC
-	TRBV28	-	TRBJ2-4	CASSLPDGWGKNIQYF	TGTGCCAGCAGTCTCCCGGACGGGTGGGGCAAAAACATTCAGTACTTC
-	TRBV6-5	-	TRBJ1-1	CASSLWGELNTEAFF	TGTGCCAGCAGTTTATGGGGGGAACTGAACACTGAAGCTTTCTTT
-	TRBV3-1	TRBD1	TRBJ2-1	CASSPTGPNEQFF	TGTGCCAGCAGCCCGACAGGGCCCAATGAGCAGTTCTTC
few	TRBV12-3/TRBV12-4	-	TRBJ2-7	CASSLQGPGEQYF	TGTGCCAGCAGCTTACAGGGTCCCGGGGAGCAGTACTTC
few	TRBV12-3/TRBV12-4	-	TRBJ2-3	CASTLTFARTDTQYF	TGTGCCAGCACTCTGACTTTTGCCCGCACAGATACGCAGTATTTT
many	TRBV7-9	TRBD2	TRBJ2-1	CASSPTGTSSYNEQFF	TGTGCCAGCAGTCCCACCGGGACTAGCTCCTACAATGAGCAGTTCTTC
-	TRBV27	-	TRBJ2-1	CASSYANRPYNEQFF	TGTGCCAGCAGTTACGCGAACCGACCTTACAATGAGCAGTTCTTC
few	TRBV4-1	TRBD2	TRBJ2-1	CASKLAGEYNEQFF	TGCGCCAGCAAACTAGCGGGAGAATACAATGAGCAGTTCTTC
few	TRBV5-1	TRBD2	TRBJ2-3	CASSLAASGLTDTQYF	TGCGCCAGCAGCTTGGCCGCTAGCGGGCTTACAGATACGCAGTATTTT
few	TRBV7-9	-	TRBJ1-1	CASSQRRVANTEAFF	TGTGCCAGCAGCCAACGCAGGGTCGCGAACACTGAAGCTTTCTTT
many	TRBV6-5	-	TRBJ1-2	CASSYSGSYGYTF	TGTGCCAGCAGTTACTCAGGGTCCTATGGCTACACCTTC
few	TRBV20-1	-	TRBJ2-5	CSAPLALEETQYF	TGCAGTGCTCCTCTTGCGCTCGAAGAGACCCAGTACTTC
few	TRBV5-1	TRBD1	TRBJ2-7	CASSFRDRETYEQYF	TGCGCCAGCAGCTTCCGGGACAGGGAGACCTACGAGCAGTACTTC
few	TRBV3-1	-	TRBJ1-2	CASSHDEDGGYTF	TGTGCCAGCAGCCACGACGAAGACGGCGGCTACACCTTC